These 10 T cell receptor beta chains share one sample of origin, sequenced in a study of CD8 T cells in Susac syndrome. Random-hexamer reverse transcription was applied to roughly 0.5 to 1 ug RNA. TCRdb processed the immunoSEQ multiplex PCR reads anew with MiXCR; each CDR3 protein has one entry. Of about 120,000 distinct CDR3 sequences listed, 90% to 95% are singletons. Sequencing was performed on CD4+ T cells from PBMCs. These receptors were collected from a human donor in good health.

V is TRBV6-5 and J is TRBJ2-1, with 8 bases fitting TRBD2. After removal of 5 bases from V and 5 bases from J, the junction contained 8 bases not matched to a gene. This CDR3 comprises 15 residues. From germline, CDR1 is MNHEY and CDR2 SVGAGI. The DNA of the CDR3 is TGTGCCAGCAGTCTCGGGGTAGCGGGAAACAATGAGCAGTTCTTC. This sequence encodes CASSLGVAGNNEQFF.

The CDR3 coding sequence is TGTGCCAGCAGTGAAGCTGAGAGAATCTCTGGGGCCAACGTCCTGACTTTC. Its protein is CASSEAERISGANVLTF. V is TRBV2 and J is TRBJ2-6; D remains unclear. Deletions cut 0 bases from V and 0 bases from J, with 9 bases between. Per germline, CDR1 SNHLY and CDR2 FYNNEI. The CDR3 runs to 17 residues.

The V gene is TRBV6-2 or TRBV6-3, the J gene TRBJ2-3, with D possibly TRBD1 on 5 matching bases. This CDR3 has 15 residues. Germline V CDR1 and CDR2: MNHEY, SVGEGT. Trimming left V 6 bases short and J 2 bases short, with 15 bases between. The DNA for the CDR3 is TGTGCCAGCAGCGATGTACAGGAAGCCACAGATACGCAGTATTTT. Its protein product is CASSDVQEATDTQYF.

The chain carries TRBV28 and TRBJ1-1; TRBD1 might be the D (6 bases). Trimming stripped 8 bases from V and 3 bases from J, with 16 bases between. CDR1 MDHEN and CDR2 SYDVKM come from the germline V gene. CDR3 length: 14 residues. The DNA for the CDR3 is TGTGCCAGCGGAGAGGGGGGGGCGTACACTGAAGCTTTCTTT. Translating gives CASGEGGAYTEAFF.

This clonotype occurred once. This chain uses TRBV7-9 with TRBJ1-2; D ambiguous. CDR3 length: 11 residues. Germline V gene sequence: CDR1 SEHNR, CDR2 FQNEAQ (reference sequence). The V and J ends lost 6 bases and 4 bases respectively, with 6 bases between them. For the CDR3, the DNA is TGTGCCAGCAGTCTGGTCTATGGCTACACCTTC. It is translated as CASSLVYGYTF.

This clonotype has only one observation. The chain employs TRBV28 and TRBJ2-7; no reliable D call. V lost 6 bases and J lost 3, with 18 bases in between. CDR1 and CDR2 (germline): MDHEN, SYDVKM. CDR3 length: 15 residues. The CDR3 DNA reads as TGTGCCAGCAGCCTTAGTCTACGCGGACGCTACGAGCAGTACTTC. Translating it yields CASSLSLRGRYEQYF.

The CDR3 region has the DNA TGTGCCAGCAGCTCGGACAGGGGGACCCAAGAGACCCAGTACTTC. It codes for CASSSDRGTQETQYF. This chain uses TRBV7-2 with TRBJ2-5; 10 nucleotides match TRBD1. Per the germline V gene, CDR1 is SGHTA and CDR2 is FQGNSA. Unmatched junction bases numbered 3, after V lost 4 bases and J lost 1 base. This CDR3 is 15 amino acids long.

The CDR3 DNA is TGTGCCACCAGCAGCCTTGGCTACCGAGGGTCCGGGGAGCTGTTTTTT. It is translated as CATSSLGYRGSGELFF. The chain employs TRBV15 and TRBJ2-2, with D maybe TRBD2 (5 bases). The CDR3 covers 16 residues. V gave up 3 bases and J gave up 6 bases, with 17 bases separating them. Germline V lookup: CDR1 LNHNV, CDR2 YYDKDF (reference sequence).

The chain recombines TRBV6-5 with TRBJ2-1; D is possibly TRBD1 (6 bases). Trimming took off 5 bases at V and 7 bases at J, with 15 bases between the two ends. The germline gives CDR1 MNHEY, CDR2 SVGAGI. The CDR3 covers 14 residues. The CDR3, as DNA: TGTGCCAGCAGTAGGGGCAGGGGCAAGAATGAGCAGTTCTTC. Translating it yields CASSRGRGKNEQFF.

This sequence joins TRBV2 and TRBJ2-7, with 9 nucleotides matching TRBD1. J was trimmed by 6 bases and V by 6 bases; bases with no gene match: 6. Germline loops: CDR1 SNHLY, CDR2 FYNNEI. CDR3 length: 13 amino acids. Written as DNA, the CDR3 is TGTGCCAGCAGGGGGGACAGGGTTGGCGAGCAGTACTTC. Its translation: CASRGDRVGEQYF.